This T cell receptor beta chain was documented in a study of STAT5B mutations in CD4+ large granular lymphocyte leukemia. The study, taken as a whole, reports: Top patient clones used TRBV06 genes more often: 8/27 versus 2/35 in controls. Patient CD4-sorted repertoires looked more clonal than healthy CD4+ repertoires, even without putative leukemic clones. No patients shared main leukemic clonotypes, though 25% to 30% appeared at low frequency elsewhere.

Per the original data handling: The detection floor for productive clonotype frequency was 2.59 x 10-5. Libraries were prepared by immunoSEQ multiplex PCR; TCRdb keeps only in-frame clonotypes and omits some of them. The V and J calls and the clone size are those of that table, but D and trimming were determined from the DNA. The profile shows roughly 32,000 clones, more than 65% of them singletons. Worth noting for this clone: What it binds is not known.

Per the germline V gene, CDR1 is KGHSH and CDR2 is LQKENI. V shed 3 bases and J shed 3 bases, with 11 bases lying between them. The CDR3 spans 14 residues. Source material: CD4+ T cells from blood buffy coats. The sequence came from a human donor in good health. J is TRBJ1-1 and V is TRBV18; tentative D call: TRBD1 (5 bases). The CDR3 here is CASSPGQVDTEAFF. DNA for the CDR3: TGTGCCAGCTCACCGGGGCAGGTTGACACTGAAGCTTTCTTT.